One and the same sample provided the 4 T cell receptor beta chains below, sequenced in a study of regulatory T cells in long-lasting Graves disease. This sample's time point: newly diagnosed GD, antithyroid drugs for less than 3 months. From RNA extracted from PBMCs, the TCR library was made. Researchers made TCR beta libraries by using iRepertoire HTBI primers and running Arm-PCR on CDR3 regions. Each CDR3 protein is one row after TCRdb ran MiXCR on the multiplex PCR reads. The table includes under 500,000 distinct CDR3 sequences, roughly 15% detected once. These records were also assigned to another study, of T cells in Graves' hyperthyroidism and ophthalmopathy.

This material consisted of peripheral blood mononuclear cells (PBMCs), taken at new diagnosis, from a patient treated with antithyroid drugs. These receptors originate from a woman aged 25 to 39 with Graves disease.

This clonotype was detected ten times or more. J is TRBJ2-7 and V is TRBV20-1; D is unclear. The CDR3 consists of 11 residues. The V end lost 0 bases, the J end lost 6 bases, and 6 bases lay between the germline ends. The germline V gene encodes CDR1 DFQATT and CDR2 SNEGSKA (reference sequence). The CDR3 spells CSAREGFEQYF. CDR3 coding DNA: TGCAGTGCTAGAGAAGGGTTCGAGCAGTACTTC.

This clonotype was seen just once. This may be a read error, as it is one base from a much larger clone. The chain joins TRBV15 to TRBJ2-1, with unresolved D. This CDR3 spans 16 amino acids. From germline, CDR1 is LNHNV and CDR2 YYDKDF (reference sequence). V was clipped by 0 bases and J by 10 bases, with 19 bases between them. CDR3 in DNA: TGTGCCACCAGCAGAGATAAAACCCGCTACTCCTACGAGCAGTTCTTC. It is translated as CATSRDKTRYSYEQFF. The variable domain in full, with the rest retrieved from reference TRBV15 and TRBJ2-1, is DAMVIQNPRYQVTQFGKPVTLSCSQTLNHNVMYWYQQKSSQAPKLLFHYYDKDFNNEADTPDNFQSRRPNTSFCFLDIRSPGLGDTAMYLCATSRDKTRYSYEQFFGPGTRLTVL.

This clonotype was seen only a few times. The genes are TRBV3-1 and TRBJ2-5; D is unclear. The CDR3 has 15 residues. V was trimmed by 0 bases and J by 2 bases, leaving 10 bases between them. Germline CDR1 is LGHDT and CDR2 is YNNKEL (reference sequence). In nucleotides, the CDR3 is TGTGCCAGCAGCCAAGATACAGTGCTTCAAGAGACCCAGTACTTC. This codes for CASSQDTVLQETQYF.

This clonotype was seen at least ten times. The V call is TRBV12-3 or TRBV12-4, the J call TRBJ2-4, with D perhaps matching TRBD2 (6 bases). The CDR3 loop spans 14 amino acids. Trimming cost V 6 bases and J 3 bases, with 12 bases left between them. CDR3 residues: CASRTGRGKNIQYF. As DNA, the CDR3 is TGTGCCAGCAGGACGGGGCGGGGCAAAAACATTCAGTACTTC.